The source of this T cell receptor beta chain is a study of T cells after yellow fever vaccination. The ends were cut back, 3 bases at V and 3 bases at J, with 11 bases in the middle. In germline, CDR1 is SGHAT, CDR2 FQNNGV. The CDR3 sequence is 14 residues long. This clonotype was observed a handful of times. The antigen is unknown. TCRdb redid the calling of the 5' RACE reads with MiXCR, one entry per CDR3 protein. This sample has about 320,000 distinct CDR3 sequences, with around 13% found just once. Study results and caveats: At less than 97% for CD4 and approximately 89% for CD8, most primary-vaccination clones showed up again after the booster. Only a small proportion of the clonotypes turned up in both the CD4 and the CD8 compartments, likely arising from convergent recombination.

This specimen consisted of CD4+ T cells sorted from PBMCs, obtained 15 days after the yellow fever booster vaccination. The chain uses TRBV11-2 and TRBJ2-5; TRBD1 might be the D (5 bases). This sequence originates from a man aged 18 to 30 who received the YFV17D yellow fever vaccine. In DNA form, the CDR3 reads TGTGCCAGCAGCTTGGACACAGGAAAAGAGACCCAGTACTTC. It is translated as CASSLDTGKETQYF.